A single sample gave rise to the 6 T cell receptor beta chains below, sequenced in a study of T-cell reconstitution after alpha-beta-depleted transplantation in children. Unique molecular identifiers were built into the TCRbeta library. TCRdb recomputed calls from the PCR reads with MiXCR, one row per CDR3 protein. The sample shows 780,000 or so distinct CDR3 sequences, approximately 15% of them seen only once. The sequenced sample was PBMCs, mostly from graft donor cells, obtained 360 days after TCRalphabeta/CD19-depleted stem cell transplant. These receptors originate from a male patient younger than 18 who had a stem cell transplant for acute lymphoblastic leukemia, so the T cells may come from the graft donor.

This CDR3 is CATSREGSGQGIGVAGTQYF. CDR3 sequence (DNA): TGTGCCACCAGCAGGGAGGGTTCGGGACAGGGGATAGGGGTAGCAGGTACGCAGTATTTT. The rearrangement links TRBV15 to TRBJ2-3, with 10 bases aligning to TRBD1. The CDR3 length is 20 residues. Germline CDR1 is LNHNV and CDR2 is YYDKDF (reference sequence). V dropped 3 bases and J dropped 8; count of bases not matched to a gene: 23.

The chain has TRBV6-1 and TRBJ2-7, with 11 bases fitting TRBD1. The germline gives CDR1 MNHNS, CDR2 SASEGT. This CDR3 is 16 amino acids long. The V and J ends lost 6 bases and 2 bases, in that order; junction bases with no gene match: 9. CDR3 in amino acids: CASSHPGQGATYEQYF. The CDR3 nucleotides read TGTGCCAGCAGCCACCCCGGACAGGGGGCCACCTACGAGCAGTACTTC.

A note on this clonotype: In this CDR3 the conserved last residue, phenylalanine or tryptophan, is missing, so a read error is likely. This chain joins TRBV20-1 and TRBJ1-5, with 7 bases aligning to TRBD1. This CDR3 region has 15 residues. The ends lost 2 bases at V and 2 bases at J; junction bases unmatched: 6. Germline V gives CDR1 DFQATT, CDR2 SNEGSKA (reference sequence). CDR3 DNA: TGCAGTGCTAGAAACAGGGGCTGGGGCAATCAGCCCCAGCATGTT. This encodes CSARNRGWGNQPQHV.

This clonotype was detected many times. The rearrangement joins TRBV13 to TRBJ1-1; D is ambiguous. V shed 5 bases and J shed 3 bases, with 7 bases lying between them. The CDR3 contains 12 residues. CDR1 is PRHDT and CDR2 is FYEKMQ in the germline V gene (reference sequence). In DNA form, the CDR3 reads TGTGCCAGCAGCCCAGCGTACACTGAAGCTTTCTTT. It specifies CASSPAYTEAFF.

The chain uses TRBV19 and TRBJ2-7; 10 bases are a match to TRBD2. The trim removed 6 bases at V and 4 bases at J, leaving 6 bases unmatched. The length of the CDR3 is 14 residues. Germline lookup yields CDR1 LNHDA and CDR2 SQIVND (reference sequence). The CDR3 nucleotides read TGTGCCAGTAGCGAGGGACTAGCGCCGTACGAGCAGTACTTC. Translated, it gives CASSEGLAPYEQYF.

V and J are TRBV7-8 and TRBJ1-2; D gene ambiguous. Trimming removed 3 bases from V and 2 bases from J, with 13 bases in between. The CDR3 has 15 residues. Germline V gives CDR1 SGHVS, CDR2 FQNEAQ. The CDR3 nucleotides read TGTGCCAGCAGCTTGTACAGCGGCAGCAACTATGGCTACACCTTC. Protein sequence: CASSLYSGSNYGYTF.